This TCR beta chain was documented in a study of T cell repertoires in cytomegalovirus infection. V was pared by 4 bases and J by 6 bases, with 16 bases between. The V gene's germline CDR1 is SEHNR and CDR2 FQNEAQ (reference sequence). There are 14 residues in the CDR3. TCRdb reanalysed the reads using MiXCR and keeps one entry per CDR3 protein. The data contain about 830,000 distinct CDR3 sequences, 32% of them singletons. The table lists this clonotype with many counts. Its antigen is unidentified. The sample in question was cultured CD8+ T cells from PBMCs, obtained from culture after CMV antigen stimulation. The TCR originated in a human donor in good health (CMV status not recorded). Some clones in this sample may be carry-over from other donors' samples. The J gene is TRBJ2-7, the V gene TRBV7-9; D assignment may be TRBD1 or TRBD2 (6 bases each). The DNA for the CDR3 is TGTGCCAGCAGCTACTCCGGGGGCGCGGGCGAGCAGTACTTC. Its translation: CASSYSGGAGEQYF. Together with reference TRBV7-9 and TRBJ2-7, the CDR3 gives the full variable domain: DTGVSQNPRHKITKRGQNVTFRCDPISEHNRLYWYRQTLGQGPEFLTYFQNEAQLEKSRLLSDRFSAERPKGSFSTLEIQRTEQGDSAMYLCASSYSGGAGEQYFGPGTRLTVT.